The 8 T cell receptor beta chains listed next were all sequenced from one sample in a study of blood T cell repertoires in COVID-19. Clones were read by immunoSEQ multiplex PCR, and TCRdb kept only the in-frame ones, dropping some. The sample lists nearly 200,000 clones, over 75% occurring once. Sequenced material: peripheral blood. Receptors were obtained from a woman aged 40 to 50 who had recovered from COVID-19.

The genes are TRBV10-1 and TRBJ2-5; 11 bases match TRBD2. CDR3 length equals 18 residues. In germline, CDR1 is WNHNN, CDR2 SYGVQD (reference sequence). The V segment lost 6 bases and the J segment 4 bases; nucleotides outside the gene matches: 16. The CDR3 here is CASSLERTSGPEGETQYF. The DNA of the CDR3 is TGCGCCAGCAGCCTTGAACGGACTAGCGGGCCCGAGGGAGAGACCCAGTACTTC.

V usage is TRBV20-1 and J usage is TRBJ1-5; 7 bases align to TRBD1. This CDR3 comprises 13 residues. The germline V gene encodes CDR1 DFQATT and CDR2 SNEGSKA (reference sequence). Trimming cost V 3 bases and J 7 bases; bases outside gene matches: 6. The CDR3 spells CSASETGEQPQHF. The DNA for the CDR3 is TGCAGTGCTAGTGAAACAGGGGAACAGCCCCAGCATTTT.

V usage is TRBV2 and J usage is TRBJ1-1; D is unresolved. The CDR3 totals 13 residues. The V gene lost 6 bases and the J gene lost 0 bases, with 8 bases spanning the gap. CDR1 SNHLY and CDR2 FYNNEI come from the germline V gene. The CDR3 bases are TGTGCCAGCAGGACAACGGTGAACACTGAAGCTTTCTTT. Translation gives CASRTTVNTEAFF.

DNA of the CDR3: TGCAGCGTGGAAAACTTGGGACTAGCAGGAACCGGGGAGCTGTTTTTT. This translates into CSVENLGLAGTGELFF. The genes are TRBV29-1 and TRBJ2-2; TRBD2 matches 9 bases. The germline gives CDR1 SQVTM, CDR2 ANQGSEA. The CDR3 consists of 16 residues. The V gene end was trimmed by 6 bases and the J gene end by 5 bases; junction bases not matched to a gene: 13.

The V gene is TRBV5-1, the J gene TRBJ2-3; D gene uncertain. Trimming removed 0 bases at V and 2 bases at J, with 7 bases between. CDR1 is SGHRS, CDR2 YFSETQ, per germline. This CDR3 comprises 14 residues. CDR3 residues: CASSLGSYTDTQYF. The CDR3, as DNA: TGCGCCAGCAGCTTGGGAAGCTACACAGATACGCAGTATTTT.

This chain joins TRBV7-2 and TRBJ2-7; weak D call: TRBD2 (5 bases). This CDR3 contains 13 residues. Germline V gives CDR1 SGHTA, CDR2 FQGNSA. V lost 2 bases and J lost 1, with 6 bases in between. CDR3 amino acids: CASSLSGSYEQYF. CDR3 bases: TGTGCCAGCAGCTTAAGCGGATCCTACGAGCAGTACTTC.

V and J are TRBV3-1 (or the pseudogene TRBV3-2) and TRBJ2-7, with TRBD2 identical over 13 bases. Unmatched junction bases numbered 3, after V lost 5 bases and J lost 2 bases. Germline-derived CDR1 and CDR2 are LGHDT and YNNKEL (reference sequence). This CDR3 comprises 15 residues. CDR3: CASSAGLAGTYEQYF. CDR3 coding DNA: TGTGCCAGCAGCGCGGGACTAGCGGGAACCTACGAGCAGTACTTC.

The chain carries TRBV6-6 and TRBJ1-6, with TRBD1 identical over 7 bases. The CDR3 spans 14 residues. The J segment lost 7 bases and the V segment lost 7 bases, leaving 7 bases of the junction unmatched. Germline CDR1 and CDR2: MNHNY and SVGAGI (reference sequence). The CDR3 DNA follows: TGTGCCAGCACCACAGGGGATTACAATTCACCCCTCCACTTT. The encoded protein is CASTTGDYNSPLHF.